The sample holds many counts of the clone carrying this T cell receptor beta chain. Germline CDR1 reads SGHTA; CDR2 reads FQGNSA. CDR3 size: 14 residues. V gave up 0 bases and J gave up 3 bases, with 7 bases separating them. TCRdb re-called the 5' RACE reads with MiXCR, one entry per CDR3 protein. The sample shows about 41,000 distinct CDR3 sequences, less than 35% of them seen only once. The source of this sequence is a female donor with breast cancer. Sequenced material: memory CD4+ T cells sorted from a lymph node. Subset described: memory CD4+ T cells, CD4+CD45RO+CD25-. This chain uses TRBV7-2 with TRBJ2-3, with no clear D. DNA for the CDR3: TGTGCCAGCAGCTTAGCGATAGGAACAGATACGCAGTATTTT. Protein product: CASSLAIGTDTQYF. Together with reference TRBV7-2 and TRBJ2-3, the CDR3 gives the full variable domain: GAGVSQSPSNKVTEKGKDVELRCDPISGHTALYWYRQSLGQGLEFLIYFQGNSAPDKSGLPSDRFSAERTGGSVSTLTIQRTQQEDSAVYLCASSLAIGTDTQYFGPGTRLTVL.